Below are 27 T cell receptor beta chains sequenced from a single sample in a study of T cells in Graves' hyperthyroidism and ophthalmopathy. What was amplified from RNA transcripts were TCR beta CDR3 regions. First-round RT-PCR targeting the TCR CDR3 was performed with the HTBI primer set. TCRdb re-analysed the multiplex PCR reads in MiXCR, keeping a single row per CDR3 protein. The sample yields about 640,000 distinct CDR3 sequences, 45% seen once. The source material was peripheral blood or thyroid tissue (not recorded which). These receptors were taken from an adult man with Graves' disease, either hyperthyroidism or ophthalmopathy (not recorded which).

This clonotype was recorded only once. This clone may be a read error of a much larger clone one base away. DNA of the CDR3: TGCAGCGTTGAAGCGGGGCCGTCCTCTTATGACTACACCTTC. As protein: CSVEAGPSSYDYTF. The chain combines TRBV29-1 with TRBJ1-2; tentatively, D is TRBD1 (5 bases). Germline V gene data show CDR1 as SQVTM and CDR2 as ANQGSEA. This CDR3 has 14 amino acids.

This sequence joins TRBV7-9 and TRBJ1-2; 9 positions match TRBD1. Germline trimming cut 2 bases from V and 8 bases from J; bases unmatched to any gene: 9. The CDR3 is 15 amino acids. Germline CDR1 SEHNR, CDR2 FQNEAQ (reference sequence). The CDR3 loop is CASSLLGQGMDGYTF. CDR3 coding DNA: TGTGCCAGCAGCTTACTGGGACAGGGAATGGACGGCTACACCTTC.

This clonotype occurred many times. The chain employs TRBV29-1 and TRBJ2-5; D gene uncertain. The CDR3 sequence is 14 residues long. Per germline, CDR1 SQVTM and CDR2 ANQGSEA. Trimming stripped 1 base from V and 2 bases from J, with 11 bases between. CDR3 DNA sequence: TGCAGCGTTGAAGGAGGAAGGGAACAAGAGACCCAGTACTTC. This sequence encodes CSVEGGREQETQYF.

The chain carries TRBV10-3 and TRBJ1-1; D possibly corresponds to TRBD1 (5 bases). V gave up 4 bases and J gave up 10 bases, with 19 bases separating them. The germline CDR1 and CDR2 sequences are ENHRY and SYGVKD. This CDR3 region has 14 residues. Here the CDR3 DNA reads TGTGCCATCAGTGGATCGGGGGTTTGGCCTTCAGCTTTCTTT. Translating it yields CAISGSGVWPSAFF.

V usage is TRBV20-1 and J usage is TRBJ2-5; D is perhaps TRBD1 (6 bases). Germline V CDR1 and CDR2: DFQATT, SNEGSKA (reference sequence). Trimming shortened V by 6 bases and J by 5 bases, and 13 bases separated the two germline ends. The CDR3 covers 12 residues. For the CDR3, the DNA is TGCAGTGCCGGGCAGGGGCGGGAGACCCAGTACTTC. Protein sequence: CSAGQGRETQYF.

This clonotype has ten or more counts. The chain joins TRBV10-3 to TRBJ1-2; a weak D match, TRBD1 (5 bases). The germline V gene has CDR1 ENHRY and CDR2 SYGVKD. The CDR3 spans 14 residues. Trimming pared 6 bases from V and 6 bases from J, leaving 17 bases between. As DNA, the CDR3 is TGTGCCATCAGCTCATGGCCCGGGACCCATGGCTACACCTTC. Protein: CAISSWPGTHGYTF.

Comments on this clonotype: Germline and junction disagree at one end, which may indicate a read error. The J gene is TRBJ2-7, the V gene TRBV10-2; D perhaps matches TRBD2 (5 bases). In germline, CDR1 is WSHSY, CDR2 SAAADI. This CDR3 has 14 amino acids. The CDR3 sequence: CASSYKGRRDEQYF. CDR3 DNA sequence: TGTGCCAGCAGTTATAAGGGCAGGCGGGACGAGCAGTACTTC.

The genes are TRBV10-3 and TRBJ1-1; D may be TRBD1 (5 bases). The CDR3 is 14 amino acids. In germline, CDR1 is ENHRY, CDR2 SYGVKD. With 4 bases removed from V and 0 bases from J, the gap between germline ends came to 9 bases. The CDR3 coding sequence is TGTGCCATCAGTGCCGAGACAGTGAACACTGAAGCTTTCTTT. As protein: CAISAETVNTEAFF.

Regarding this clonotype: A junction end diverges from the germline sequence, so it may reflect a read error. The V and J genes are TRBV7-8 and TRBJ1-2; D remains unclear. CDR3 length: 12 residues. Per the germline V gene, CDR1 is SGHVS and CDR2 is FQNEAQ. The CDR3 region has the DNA TGTACCAGCAGCTTTACAGAATATGGCTACACCTTC. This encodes CTSSFTEYGYTF.

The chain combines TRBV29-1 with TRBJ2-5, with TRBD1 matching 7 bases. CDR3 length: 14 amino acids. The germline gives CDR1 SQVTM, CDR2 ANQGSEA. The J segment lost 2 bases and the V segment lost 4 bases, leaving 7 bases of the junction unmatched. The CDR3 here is CSVAGGPTQETQYF. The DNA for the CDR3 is TGCAGCGTTGCAGGGGGACCAACTCAAGAGACCCAGTACTTC.

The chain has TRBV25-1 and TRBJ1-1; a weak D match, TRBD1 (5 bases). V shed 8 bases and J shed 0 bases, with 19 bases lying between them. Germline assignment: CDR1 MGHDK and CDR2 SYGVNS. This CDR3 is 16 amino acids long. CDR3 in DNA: TGTGCCAGCCACGCAACGGAGGAGGGACTGAACACTGAAGCTTTCTTT. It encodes CASHATEEGLNTEAFF.

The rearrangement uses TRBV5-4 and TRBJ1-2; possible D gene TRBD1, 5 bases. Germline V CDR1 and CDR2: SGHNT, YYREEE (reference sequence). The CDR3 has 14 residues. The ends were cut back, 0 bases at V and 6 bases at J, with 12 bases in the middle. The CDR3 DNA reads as TGTGCCAGCAGCTTGGCCGGGGCTGCGAATGGCTACACCTTC. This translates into CASSLAGAANGYTF.

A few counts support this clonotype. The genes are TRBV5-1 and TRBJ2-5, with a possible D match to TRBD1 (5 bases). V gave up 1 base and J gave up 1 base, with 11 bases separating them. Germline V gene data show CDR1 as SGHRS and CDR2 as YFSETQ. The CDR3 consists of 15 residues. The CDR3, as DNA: TGCGCCAGCAGCTTGCGACCAGGGCGCCAAGAGACCCAGTACTTC. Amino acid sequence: CASSLRPGRQETQYF.

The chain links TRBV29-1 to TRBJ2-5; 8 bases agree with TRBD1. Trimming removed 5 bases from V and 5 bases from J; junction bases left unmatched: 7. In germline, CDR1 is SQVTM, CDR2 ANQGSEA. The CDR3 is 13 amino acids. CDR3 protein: CSVRTGIGETQYF. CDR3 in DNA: TGCAGCGTTCGGACAGGGATCGGGGAGACCCAGTACTTC.

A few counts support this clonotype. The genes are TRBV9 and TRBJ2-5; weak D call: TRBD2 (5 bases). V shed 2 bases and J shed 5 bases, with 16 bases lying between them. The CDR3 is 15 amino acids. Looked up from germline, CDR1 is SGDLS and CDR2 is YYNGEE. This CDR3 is CASSVTQRLGETQYF. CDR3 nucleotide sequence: TGTGCCAGCAGCGTTACCCAGCGGCTGGGGGAGACCCAGTACTTC.

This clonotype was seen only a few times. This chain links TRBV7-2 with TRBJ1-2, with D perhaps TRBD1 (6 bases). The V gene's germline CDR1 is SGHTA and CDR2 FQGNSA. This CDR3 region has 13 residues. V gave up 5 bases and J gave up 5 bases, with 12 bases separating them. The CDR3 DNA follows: TGTGCCAGCAGCACCTATACAGGGTATGGCTACACCTTC. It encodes CASSTYTGYGYTF.

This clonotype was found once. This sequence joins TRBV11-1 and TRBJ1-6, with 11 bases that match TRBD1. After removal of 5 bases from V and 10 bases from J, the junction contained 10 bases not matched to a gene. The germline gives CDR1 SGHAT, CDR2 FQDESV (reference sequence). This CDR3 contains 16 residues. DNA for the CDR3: TGTGCCAGCAGCCTCAACGGACAGGGGGCAGGCTCACCCCTCCACTTT. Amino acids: CASSLNGQGAGSPLHF.

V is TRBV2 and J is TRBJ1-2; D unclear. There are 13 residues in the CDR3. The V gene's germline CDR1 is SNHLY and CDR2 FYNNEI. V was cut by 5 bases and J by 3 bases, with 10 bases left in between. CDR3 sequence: CASSYGIDYGYTF. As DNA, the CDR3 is TGTGCCAGCAGTTACGGGATTGACTATGGCTACACCTTC. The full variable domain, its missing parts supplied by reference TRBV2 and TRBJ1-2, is EPEVTQTPSHQVTQMGQEVILRCVPISNHLYFYWYRQILGQKVEFLVSFYNNEISEKSEIFDDQFSVERPDGSNFTLKIRSTKLEDSAMYFCASSYGIDYGYTFGSGTRLTVV.

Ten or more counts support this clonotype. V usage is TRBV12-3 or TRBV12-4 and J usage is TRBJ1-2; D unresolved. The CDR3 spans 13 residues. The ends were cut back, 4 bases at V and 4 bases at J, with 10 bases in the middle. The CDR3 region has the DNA TGTGCCAGCAGTTCGGGGAGGTTCTATGGCTACACCTTC. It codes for CASSSGRFYGYTF.

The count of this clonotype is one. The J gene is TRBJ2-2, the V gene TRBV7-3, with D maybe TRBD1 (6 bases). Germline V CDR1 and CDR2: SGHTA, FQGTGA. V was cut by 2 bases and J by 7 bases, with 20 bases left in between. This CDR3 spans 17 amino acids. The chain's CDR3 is CASSLGNVYRENGELFF. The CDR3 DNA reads TGTGCCAGCAGCTTAGGGAACGTCTACAGGGAAAACGGGGAGCTGTTTTTT.

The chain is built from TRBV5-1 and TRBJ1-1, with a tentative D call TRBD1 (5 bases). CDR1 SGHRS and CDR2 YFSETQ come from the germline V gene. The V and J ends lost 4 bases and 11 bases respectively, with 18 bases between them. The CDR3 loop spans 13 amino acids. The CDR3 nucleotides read TGCGCCAGCAGCCCTGCTTGGGGGATTGGGGCTTTCTTT. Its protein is CASSPAWGIGAFF.

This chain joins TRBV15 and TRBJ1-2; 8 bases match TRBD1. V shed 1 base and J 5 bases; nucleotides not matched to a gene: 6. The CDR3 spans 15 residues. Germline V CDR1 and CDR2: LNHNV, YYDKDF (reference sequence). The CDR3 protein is CATSRARTGTYGYTF. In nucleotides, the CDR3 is TGTGCCACCAGCAGAGCACGGACAGGGACATATGGCTACACCTTC.

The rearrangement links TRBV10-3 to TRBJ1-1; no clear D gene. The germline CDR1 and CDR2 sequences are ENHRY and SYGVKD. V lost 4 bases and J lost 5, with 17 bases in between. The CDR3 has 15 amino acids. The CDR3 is CAISVSLGRKTEAFF. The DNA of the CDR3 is TGTGCCATCAGTGTTTCTTTAGGAAGAAAGACTGAAGCTTTCTTT.

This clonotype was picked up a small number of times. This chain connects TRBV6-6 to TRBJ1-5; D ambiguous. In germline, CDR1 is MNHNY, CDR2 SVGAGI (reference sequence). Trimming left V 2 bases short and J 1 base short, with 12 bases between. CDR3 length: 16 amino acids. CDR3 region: CASSYRSTRSNQPQHF. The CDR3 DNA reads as TGTGCCAGCAGTTACCGTAGCACCAGGAGCAATCAGCCCCAGCATTTT.

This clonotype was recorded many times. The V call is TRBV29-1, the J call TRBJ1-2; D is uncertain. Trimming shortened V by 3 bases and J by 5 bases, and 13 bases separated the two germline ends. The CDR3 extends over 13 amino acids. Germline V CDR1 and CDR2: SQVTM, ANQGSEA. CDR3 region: CSVDTRGIYGYTF. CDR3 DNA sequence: TGCAGCGTTGACACCCGAGGGATATATGGCTACACCTTC.

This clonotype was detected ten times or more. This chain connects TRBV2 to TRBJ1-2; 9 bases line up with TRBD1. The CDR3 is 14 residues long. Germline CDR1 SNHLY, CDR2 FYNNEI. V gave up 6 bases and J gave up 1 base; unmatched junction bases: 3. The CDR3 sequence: CASRRTGDNYGYTF. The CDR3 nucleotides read TGTGCCAGCAGGCGGACAGGGGATAACTATGGCTACACCTTC.

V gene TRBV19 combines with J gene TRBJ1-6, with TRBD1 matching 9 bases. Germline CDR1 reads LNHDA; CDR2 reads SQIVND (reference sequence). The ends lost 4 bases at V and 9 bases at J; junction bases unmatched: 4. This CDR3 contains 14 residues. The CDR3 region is CASSRTGDSSPLHF. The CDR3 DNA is TGTGCCAGTAGTAGGACAGGGGACAGTTCACCCCTCCACTTT.